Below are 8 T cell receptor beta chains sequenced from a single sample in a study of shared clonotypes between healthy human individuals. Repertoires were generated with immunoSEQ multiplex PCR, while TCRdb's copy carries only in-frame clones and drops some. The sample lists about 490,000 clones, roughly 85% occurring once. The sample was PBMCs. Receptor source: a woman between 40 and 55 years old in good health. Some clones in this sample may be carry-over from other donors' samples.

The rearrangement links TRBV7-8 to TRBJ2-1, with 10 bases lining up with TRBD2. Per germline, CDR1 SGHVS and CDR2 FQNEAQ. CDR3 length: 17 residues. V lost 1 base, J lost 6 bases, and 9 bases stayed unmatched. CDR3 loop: CASSLGLAGWAGNEQFF. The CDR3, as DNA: TGTGCCAGCAGCTTAGGACTAGCGGGCTGGGCGGGCAATGAGCAGTTCTTC.

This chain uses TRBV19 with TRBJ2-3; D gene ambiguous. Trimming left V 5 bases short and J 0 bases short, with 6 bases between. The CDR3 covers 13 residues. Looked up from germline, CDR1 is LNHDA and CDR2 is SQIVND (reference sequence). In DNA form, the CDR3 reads TGTGCCAGTAGTGAAATTAGCACAGATACGCAGTATTTT. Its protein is CASSEISTDTQYF.

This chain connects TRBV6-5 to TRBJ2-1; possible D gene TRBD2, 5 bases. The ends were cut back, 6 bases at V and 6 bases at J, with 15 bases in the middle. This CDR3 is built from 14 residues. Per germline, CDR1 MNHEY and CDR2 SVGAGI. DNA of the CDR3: TGTGCCAGCAGCTACCCCGGTAGCGTCAATGAGCAGTTCTTC. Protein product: CASSYPGSVNEQFF.

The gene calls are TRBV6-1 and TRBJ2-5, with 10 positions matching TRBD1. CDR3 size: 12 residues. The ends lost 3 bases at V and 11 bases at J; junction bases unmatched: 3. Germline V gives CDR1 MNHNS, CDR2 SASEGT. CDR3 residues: CASSDPDRGQYF. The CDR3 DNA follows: TGTGCCAGCAGTGATCCGGACAGGGGGCAGTACTTC.

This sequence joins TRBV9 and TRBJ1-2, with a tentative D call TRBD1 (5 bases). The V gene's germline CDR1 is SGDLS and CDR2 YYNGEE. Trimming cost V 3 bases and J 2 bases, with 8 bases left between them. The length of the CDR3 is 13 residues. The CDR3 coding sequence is TGTGCCAGCAGCGGGGGGAACAACTATGGCTACACCTTC. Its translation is CASSGGNNYGYTF.

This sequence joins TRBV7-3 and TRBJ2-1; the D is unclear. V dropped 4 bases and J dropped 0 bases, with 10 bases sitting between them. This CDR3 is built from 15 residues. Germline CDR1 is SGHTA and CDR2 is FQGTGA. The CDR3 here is CASSYAPSSYNEQFF. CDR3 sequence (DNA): TGTGCCAGCAGCTATGCCCCAAGCTCCTACAATGAGCAGTTCTTC.

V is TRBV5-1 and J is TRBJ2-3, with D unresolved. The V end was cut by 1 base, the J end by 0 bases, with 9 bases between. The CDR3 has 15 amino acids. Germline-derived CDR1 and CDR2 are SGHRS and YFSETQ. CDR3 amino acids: CASSLSGDSTDTQYF. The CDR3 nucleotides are TGCGCCAGCAGCTTGTCAGGCGACAGCACAGATACGCAGTATTTT. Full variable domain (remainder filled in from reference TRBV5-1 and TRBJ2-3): KAGVTQTPRYLIKTRGQQVTLSCSPISGHRSVSWYQQTPGQGLQFLFEYFSETQRNKGNFPGRFSGRQFSNSRSEMNVSTLELGDSALYLCASSLSGDSTDTQYFGPGTRLTVL.

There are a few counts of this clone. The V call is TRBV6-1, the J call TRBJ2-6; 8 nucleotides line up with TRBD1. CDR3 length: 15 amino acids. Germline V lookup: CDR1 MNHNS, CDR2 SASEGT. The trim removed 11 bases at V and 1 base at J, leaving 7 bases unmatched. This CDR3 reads CAGTGGGSGANVLTF. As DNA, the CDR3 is TGTGCCGGAACAGGGGGTGGGTCTGGGGCCAACGTCCTGACTTTC.